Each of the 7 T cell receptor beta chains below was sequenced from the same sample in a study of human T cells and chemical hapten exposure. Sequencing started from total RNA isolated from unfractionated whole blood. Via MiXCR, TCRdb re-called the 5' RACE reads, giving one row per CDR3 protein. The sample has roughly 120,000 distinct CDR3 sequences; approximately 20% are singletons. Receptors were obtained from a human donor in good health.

CDR3 sequence reads: CASSPKWGVSDTQYF. The DNA of the CDR3 is TGTGCCAGCAGCCCGAAGTGGGGGGTCTCAGATACGCAGTATTTT. The chain uses TRBV7-9 and TRBJ2-3; weak D call: TRBD2 (6 bases). The V gene lost 5 bases and the J gene lost 4 bases, with 16 bases spanning the gap. Germline values: CDR1 SEHNR, CDR2 FQNEAQ (reference sequence). This CDR3 is 15 amino acids long.

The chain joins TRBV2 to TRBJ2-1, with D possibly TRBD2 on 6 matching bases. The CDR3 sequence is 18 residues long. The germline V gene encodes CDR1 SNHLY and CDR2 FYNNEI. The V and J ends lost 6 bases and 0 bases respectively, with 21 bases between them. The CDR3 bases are TGTGCCAGCAGCCCGACTAGGACTACCACCTACTCCTACAATGAGCAGTTCTTC. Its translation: CASSPTRTTTYSYNEQFF.

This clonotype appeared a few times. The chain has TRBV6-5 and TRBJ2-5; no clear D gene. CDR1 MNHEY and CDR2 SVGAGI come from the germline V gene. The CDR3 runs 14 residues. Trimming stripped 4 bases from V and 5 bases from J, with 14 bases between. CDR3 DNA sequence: TGTGCCAGCAGTTTAGTCTCCCCCAAGGAGACCCAGTACTTC. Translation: CASSLVSPKETQYF.

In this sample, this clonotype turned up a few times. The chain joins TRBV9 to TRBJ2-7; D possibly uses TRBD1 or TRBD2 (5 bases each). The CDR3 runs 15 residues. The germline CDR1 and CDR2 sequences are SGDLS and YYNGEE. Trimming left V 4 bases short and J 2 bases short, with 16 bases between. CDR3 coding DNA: TGTGCCAGCAGCCCCCGGGGCCTCAGCCCCTACGAGCAGTACTTC. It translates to CASSPRGLSPYEQYF.

The CDR3 DNA reads TGTGCCAGCAGTGCAGGACAGGGGCCAACCTACGAGCAGTACTTC. It encodes CASSAGQGPTYEQYF. The chain is built from TRBV25-1 and TRBJ2-7; TRBD1 matches at 9 bases. The germline V gene encodes CDR1 MGHDK and CDR2 SYGVNS. The CDR3 consists of 15 residues. Trimming took 4 bases from V and 2 from J; bases not matched to a gene: 6.

In DNA form, the CDR3 reads TGTGCCAGCAGTCTTGGGGCCCGGGGCGAAAAACTGTTTTTT. Amino acids: CASSLGARGEKLFF. The rearrangement links TRBV12-3 or TRBV12-4 to TRBJ1-4, with a tentative D call TRBD1 (5 bases). The CDR3 extends over 14 amino acids. Deletions cut 5 bases from V and 8 bases from J, with 15 bases between.

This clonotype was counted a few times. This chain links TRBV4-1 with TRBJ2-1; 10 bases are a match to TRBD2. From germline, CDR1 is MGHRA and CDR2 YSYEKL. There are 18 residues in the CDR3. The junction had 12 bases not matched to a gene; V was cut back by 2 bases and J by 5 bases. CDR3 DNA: TGCGCCAGCAGCCAATTAGCGGGAGGCCGGCCCGCCGACAATGAGCAGTTCTTC. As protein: CASSQLAGGRPADNEQFF.